The next 25 T cell receptor beta chains were all read from a single sample in a study of Graves' ophthalmopathy and Graves' hyperthyroidism. Investigators amplified TCR beta CDR3 regions from RNA transcripts. The first-round RT-PCR employed HTBI primers together with the Qiagen OneStep RT-PCR kit. A multiplex PCR was then performed as the second round. In TCRdb, the multiplex PCR reads were re-called with MiXCR into one record per CDR3 protein. This sample yields almost 750,000 distinct CDR3 sequences, of which roughly two fifths are seen a single time; 44% belongs to the top ten. Sequenced: peripheral blood. Every receptor here comes from an adult man with Graves' ophthalmopathy.

The table lists this clonotype with many counts. This CDR3 reads CAITQDRSGYTF. CDR3 DNA sequence: TGTGCCATCACGCAGGACAGGAGTGGCTACACCTTC. The chain is built from TRBV10-3 and TRBJ1-2; 7 bases are a match to TRBD1. J was trimmed by 7 bases and V by 7 bases; bases with no gene match: 6. The CDR3 is 12 amino acids. From germline, CDR1 is ENHRY and CDR2 SYGVKD.

This clonotype came up a few times. V is TRBV6-6 and J is TRBJ2-5; D possibly corresponds to TRBD2 (7 bases). Germline lookup yields CDR1 MNHNY and CDR2 SVGAGI (reference sequence). V shed 2 bases and J shed 5 bases, with 15 bases lying between them. The CDR3 runs 15 residues. CDR3 loop: CASSYGGGQLETQYF. The CDR3 region has the DNA TGTGCCAGCAGTTACGGGGGGGGGCAGTTGGAGACCCAGTACTTC.

On this clonotype itself: Given a much more abundant clone one base away, this may be a read error. The rearrangement uses TRBV20-1 and TRBJ1-1; perhaps TRBD1 as D (5 bases). The CDR3 consists of 11 residues. Germline CDR1 DFQATT, CDR2 SNEGSKA (reference sequence). The ends were cut back, 4 bases at V and 8 bases at J, with 11 bases in the middle. DNA of the CDR3: TGCAGTGCTATAAGGGGAGGGGAAGCTTTCTTT. This translates into CSAIRGGEAFF.

The chain combines TRBV20-1 with TRBJ1-2; D ambiguous. Trimming pared 1 base from V and 8 bases from J, leaving 8 bases between. Germline loops: CDR1 DFQATT, CDR2 SNEGSKA (reference sequence). The CDR3 has 11 residues. The CDR3 here is CSARGIGGYTF. CDR3 DNA: TGCAGTGCTAGAGGAATCGGGGGCTACACCTTC.

This clonotype appeared a few times. The J gene is TRBJ1-2, the V gene TRBV11-1, with 9 nucleotides matching TRBD1. The CDR3 has 15 residues. Germline V gives CDR1 SGHAT, CDR2 FQDESV (reference sequence). The V gene end was trimmed by 1 base and the J gene end by 6 bases; junction bases not matched to a gene: 6. The CDR3 protein is CASSLESRDRDGYTF. The CDR3 nucleotides are TGTGCCAGCAGCTTAGAATCCCGGGACAGGGATGGCTACACCTTC.

V is TRBV29-1 and J is TRBJ1-2; TRBD1 is a possible D gene (5 bases). Trimming stripped 8 bases from V and 6 bases from J, with 19 bases between. CDR1 is SQVTM and CDR2 is ANQGSEA in the germline V gene. This CDR3 spans 13 amino acids. CDR3 region: CSLEPQGVDGYTF. The CDR3 DNA follows: TGCAGCTTAGAACCCCAGGGTGTGGATGGCTACACCTTC. Drawing the rest from reference TRBV29-1 and TRBJ1-2, the complete variable domain is SAVISQKPSRDICQRGTSLTIQCQVDSQVTMMFWYRQQPGQSLTLIATANQGSEATYESGFVIDKFPISRPNLTFSTLTVSNMSPEDSSIYLCSLEPQGVDGYTFGSGTRLTVV.

This clonotype was detected many times. The rearrangement joins TRBV15 to TRBJ1-5; TRBD1 might be the D (6 bases). The CDR3 is 14 amino acids. The V gene lost 1 base and the J gene lost 7 bases, with 11 bases spanning the gap. CDR1 LNHNV and CDR2 YYDKDF come from the germline V gene (reference sequence). The CDR3, as DNA: TGTGCCACCAGCAGAGTGGGGGGGCTACAGCCCCAGCATTTT. It encodes CATSRVGGLQPQHF.

V usage is TRBV11-2 and J usage is TRBJ2-5; no definite D call. CDR1 is SGHAT, CDR2 FQNNGV, per germline. The V end was cut by 5 bases, the J end by 5 bases, with 12 bases between. The CDR3 length is 13 residues. The CDR3 sequence is CASSNGPGETQYF. In nucleotides, the CDR3 is TGTGCCAGCAGCAATGGACCTGGTGAGACCCAGTACTTC.

The rearrangement links TRBV6-6 to TRBJ2-5, with 10 bases identical to TRBD1. With 7 bases clipped from V and 9 bases from J, the junction kept 11 bases outside the gene matches. Germline CDR1 MNHNY, CDR2 SVGAGI (reference sequence). The CDR3 is 14 amino acids. CDR3 sequence (DNA): TGTGCCAGCACATCGGACCTGACAGGGGGCGCCCAGTACTTC. Translated, it gives CASTSDLTGGAQYF.

The J gene is TRBJ1-2, the V gene TRBV28; D ambiguous. The CDR3 extends over 12 amino acids. The germline V gene has CDR1 MDHEN and CDR2 SYDVKM. The germline V and J ends were trimmed by 8 bases and 7 bases, with 14 bases remaining between them. The CDR3 reads CASGLEGGGYTF. CDR3 in DNA: TGTGCCAGCGGCTTGGAGGGTGGTGGCTACACCTTC.

A remark on this clonotype: This CDR3 is missing its conserved last phenylalanine or tryptophan, likely due to a read error. This chain connects TRBV12-3 or TRBV12-4 to TRBJ1-2; 9 nucleotides align to TRBD1. The CDR3 contains 14 residues. V gave up 1 base and J gave up 6 bases; unmatched junction bases: 3. CDR3 sequence: CASSLGDRDNGYTL. For the CDR3, the DNA is TGTGCCAGCAGTTTAGGGGACAGGGACAATGGCTACACCCTC.

This clonotype has ten or more counts. The chain recombines TRBV19 with TRBJ1-2; D gene unclear. V was clipped by 7 bases and J by 2 bases, with 11 bases between them. Germline CDR1 reads LNHDA; CDR2 reads SQIVND (reference sequence). The CDR3 covers 13 residues. CDR3 sequence (DNA): TGTGCCAGTATTGGCGACACGAACTATGGCTACACCTTC. Protein product: CASIGDTNYGYTF.

This clonotype was seen at least ten times. The chain employs TRBV20-1 and TRBJ1-6; 9 bases match TRBD1. CDR1 is DFQATT and CDR2 is SNEGSKA in the germline V gene (reference sequence). The CDR3 extends over 13 amino acids. The junction had 6 bases not matched to a gene; V was cut back by 4 bases and J by 11 bases. Written as DNA, the CDR3 is TGCAGTGCTACGGGGACAGGGAATCCACCCCTCCACTTT. This codes for CSATGTGNPPLHF.

This clonotype has at least ten counts. The chain couples TRBV9 to TRBJ1-4, with D tentatively TRBD1 (6 bases). Germline values: CDR1 SGDLS, CDR2 YYNGEE. The CDR3 sequence is 14 residues long. Trimming removed 1 base at V and 7 bases at J, with 11 bases between. As DNA, the CDR3 is TGTGCCAGCAGCGTAAACAGGGCAGGTGAAAAACTGTTTTTT. This encodes CASSVNRAGEKLFF. The full variable domain, completed using reference TRBV9 and TRBJ1-4, is DSGVTQTPKHLITATGQRVTLRCSPRSGDLSVYWYQQSLDQGLQFLIQYYNGEERAKGNILERFSAQQFPDLHSELNLSSLELGDSALYFCASSVNRAGEKLFFGSGTQLSVL.

The V gene is TRBV25-1, the J gene TRBJ2-2, with a possible D match to TRBD1 (6 bases). The CDR3 runs to 14 residues. Germline V gives CDR1 MGHDK, CDR2 SYGVNS. The V end lost 6 bases, the J end lost 4 bases, and 12 bases lay between the germline ends. The chain's CDR3 is CASRPGTTTGELFF. As DNA, the CDR3 is TGTGCCAGCAGGCCGGGGACAACCACCGGGGAGCTGTTTTTT.

The chain combines TRBV9 with TRBJ1-2, with a tentative D call TRBD1 (6 bases). V was pared by 3 bases and J by 4 bases, with 13 bases between. Germline loops: CDR1 SGDLS, CDR2 YYNGEE. This CDR3 has 14 residues. In nucleotides, the CDR3 is TGTGCCAGCAGCGACCTGGGGGGCTTCTATGGCTACACCTTC. Translation gives CASSDLGGFYGYTF. The variable domain in full, completed from reference TRBV9 and TRBJ1-2, reads DSGVTQTPKHLITATGQRVTLRCSPRSGDLSVYWYQQSLDQGLQFLIQYYNGEERAKGNILERFSAQQFPDLHSELNLSSLELGDSALYFCASSDLGGFYGYTFGSGTRLTVV.

A few counts support this clonotype. The V call is TRBV9, the J call TRBJ2-7; maybe TRBD1 (5 bases). Germline loops: CDR1 SGDLS, CDR2 YYNGEE. Trimming took off 0 bases at V and 2 bases at J, with 9 bases between the two ends. There are 14 residues in the CDR3. CDR3 in DNA: TGTGCCAGCAGCGTAGCTACAGGTACCTACGAGCAGTACTTC. Protein sequence: CASSVATGTYEQYF. The full variable domain, with the rest looked up from reference TRBV9 and TRBJ2-7, is DSGVTQTPKHLITATGQRVTLRCSPRSGDLSVYWYQQSLDQGLQFLIQYYNGEERAKGNILERFSAQQFPDLHSELNLSSLELGDSALYFCASSVATGTYEQYFGPGTRLTVT.

J is TRBJ1-2 and V is TRBV10-3; weak D call: TRBD1 (5 bases). Trimming took 3 bases from V and 5 from J, leaving 10 bases between them. This CDR3 spans 13 amino acids. Germline CDR1 reads ENHRY; CDR2 reads SYGVKD. Here the CDR3 reads CAISDETAYGYTF. DNA for the CDR3: TGTGCCATCAGTGATGAGACAGCATATGGCTACACCTTC.

The chain combines TRBV15 with TRBJ2-5; a possible D gene is TRBD1 (6 bases). CDR1 and CDR2 from the germline V gene are LNHNV and YYDKDF (reference sequence). Trimming shortened V by 1 base and J by 0 bases, and 9 bases separated the two germline ends. The CDR3 length is 15 residues. This chain's CDR3 is CATSRGTVYQETQYF. The CDR3 DNA reads as TGTGCCACCAGCAGAGGGACAGTCTACCAAGAGACCCAGTACTTC.

This clonotype was observed a handful of times. The rearrangement links TRBV19 to TRBJ2-7; unclear D gene. Per the germline V gene, CDR1 is LNHDA and CDR2 is SQIVND (reference sequence). The V end was cut by 3 bases, the J end by 2 bases, with 11 bases between. The CDR3 contains 14 residues. The CDR3 spells CASSMQGGTYEQYF. The CDR3 DNA follows: TGTGCCAGTAGTATGCAAGGTGGGACCTACGAGCAGTACTTC. Together with reference TRBV19 and TRBJ2-7, the CDR3 gives the full variable domain: DGGITQSPKYLFRKEGQNVTLSCEQNLNHDAMYWYRQDPGQGLRLIYYSQIVNDFQKGDIAEGYSVSREKKESFPLTVTSAQKNPTAFYLCASSMQGGTYEQYFGPGTRLTVT.

As concerns this clonotype: Compared with germline, one end of the junction differs, possibly owing to a read error. Written as DNA, the CDR3 is TGTGCCAGCAGAAGTACAGGGTACGGCTACGAGCAGGACTTC. This gives the protein CASRSTGYGYEQDF. The chain couples TRBV6-6 to TRBJ2-7; possibly TRBD1 for D (6 bases). The CDR3 is 14 residues long. Germline V gene data show CDR1 as MNHNY and CDR2 as SVGAGI (reference sequence).

The chain employs TRBV24-1 and TRBJ2-7; perhaps TRBD1 as D (7 bases). Germline V gives CDR1 KGHDR, CDR2 SFDVKD. CDR3 length equals 16 residues. V was shortened by 4 bases and J by 7 bases, with 22 bases between the two germline ends. The CDR3 is CATSDGGTANTGEQYF. The CDR3 DNA follows: TGTGCCACCAGTGACGGCGGGACAGCGAACACCGGGGAGCAGTACTTC.

This clonotype was recorded at least ten times. The V and J genes are TRBV10-3 and TRBJ1-1, with 10 bases that match TRBD1. The V and J ends lost 4 bases and 6 bases, in that order; junction bases with no gene match: 8. From germline, CDR1 is ENHRY and CDR2 SYGVKD. CDR3 length equals 15 residues. In nucleotides, the CDR3 is TGTGCCATCAGTGTCGGGACAGGGGAGTTGGCTGAAGCTTTCTTT. Protein: CAISVGTGELAEAFF.

This clonotype was detected many times. V gene TRBV20-1 combines with J gene TRBJ1-1; D remains unclear. Germline CDR1 and CDR2: DFQATT and SNEGSKA (reference sequence). CDR3 length: 14 amino acids. Deletions cut 0 bases from V and 3 bases from J, with 11 bases between. In DNA form, the CDR3 reads TGCAGTGCTAGAGAGTCGGGGAGGGACACTGAAGCTTTCTTT. Residues: CSARESGRDTEAFF.

The chain couples TRBV25-1 to TRBJ2-2; perhaps TRBD1 as D (6 bases). The CDR3 is 14 amino acids. Germline V gene data show CDR1 as MGHDK and CDR2 as SYGVNS. V was trimmed by 6 bases and J by 6 bases, leaving 14 bases between them. The chain's CDR3 is CASSSAQGPGELFF. CDR3 DNA sequence: TGTGCCAGCAGCTCTGCACAGGGTCCCGGGGAGCTGTTTTTT.